What follows describes a single T cell receptor (beta chain). The antigen is unknown. This entry is derived from a study of T cells in Graves' hyperthyroidism and ophthalmopathy. Study results and caveats: Blood also contained most expanded thyroid clonotypes above 0.001. Before onset, by a median of approximately 6.2 months, the model predicted ophthalmopathy.

The CDR3 covers 14 residues. The germline CDR1 and CDR2 sequences are GTSNPN and SVGIG (reference sequence). Deletions cut 1 base from V and 3 bases from J, with 13 bases between. The CDR3 regions of TCR beta were amplified from RNA transcripts. The TCR CDR3 first-round RT-PCR relied on the HTBI primer set. MiXCR was run by TCRdb on the multiplex PCR reads, yielding one entry per CDR3 protein. The table has roughly 420,000 distinct CDR3 sequences, roughly 13% seen once. The sequencing sample was made of blood. The receptor comes from a woman in her late teens or twenties with Graves' hyperthyroidism. The V and J genes are TRBV30 and TRBJ2-7; D may be TRBD2 (6 bases). As DNA, the CDR3 is TGTGCCTGGAGTGAAACTAGCCAACACTACGAGCAGTACTTC. Translation: CAWSETSQHYEQYF.